This T cell receptor beta chain was profiled in a study of blood T cell repertoires in COVID-19. The assay was immunoSEQ multiplex PCR, and TCRdb's table has in-frame clones only and misses some. The table has around 250,000 clones, roughly 85% seen once. The CDR3 contains 14 residues. The germline V and J ends were trimmed by 1 base and 5 bases, with 13 bases remaining between them. CDR1 and CDR2 from the germline V gene are GTSNPN and SVGIG (reference sequence). V usage is TRBV30 and J usage is TRBJ2-3, with D perhaps matching TRBD2 (5 bases). Sequencing input: peripheral blood. The source of this sequence is a man aged 55 to 70 who had recovered from COVID-19. The CDR3 DNA sequence: TGTGCCTGGAGTGGAGGGAGCCGGGTAGATACGCAGTATTTT. This sequence encodes CAWSGGSRVDTQYF.